The rows below give T cell receptor beta chains drawn from one sample of a study of metastatic and nonmetastatic thyroid tumors. TCRdb re-called clones from the PCR reads using MiXCR. Seen here are some 15,000 clones, about an eighth observed once, and the top ten hold about 16%. Sequencing was done on a sample of tumor tissue. These receptor sequences come from a female donor with papillary thyroid cancer or a benign thyroid nodule (not recorded which). Some clones in this sample may be carry-over from other donors' samples. Both conserved end residues are part of each CDR3. A D gene is named only where the DNA matches it firmly. A row's size may be missing; if present it is once, few, many or a size class.

TGTGCCAGCAGTTTAGCTTCGGGTGGGGGGAGCACTGAAGCTTTCTTT,CASSLASGGGSTEAFF,many,TRBJ1-1,.,16,TRBV12-3/TRBV12-4
TGCGCCAGCAGCCAACACCCCCAGACCTTACTCTCCTACAATGAGCAGTTCTTC,CASSQHPQTLLSYNEQFF,many,TRBJ2-1,.,18,TRBV4-1
TGTGCCAGCAGCCCCGGACAGGGCACTGAAGCTTTCTTT,CASSPGQGTEAFF,many,TRBJ1-1,TRBD1,13,TRBV7-9
TGTGCCAGCAGCTTAGTCCAGACCTACGAGCAGTACTTC,CASSLVQTYEQYF,many,TRBJ2-7,.,13,TRBV11-2
TGTGCCAGCAGTCAAGGGGTTTACGAGCAGTACTTC,CASSQGVYEQYF,.,TRBJ2-7,.,12,TRBV6-1
TGTGCCAGCAGTTCCCTTGGCGGGAGTATTATAAAAGATACGCAGTATTTT,CASSSLGGSIIKDTQYF,many,TRBJ2-3,TRBD2,17,TRBV7-9
TGCAGTGCTAGAGTCCCATCAGGGAACTATGGCTACACCTTC,CSARVPSGNYGYTF,once,TRBJ1-2,.,14,TRBV20-1
TGTGCCAGCAGCTTGTATTCAGGAGTCTCTGGAAACACCATATATTTT,CASSLYSGVSGNTIYF,many,TRBJ1-3,.,16,TRBV5-5
TGTGCCAGCAGTCAGACTAGCGGGGCGACAGATACGCAGTATTTT,CASSQTSGATDTQYF,.,TRBJ2-3,TRBD2,15,TRBV6-1
TGTGCCAGCTCACCAGAGAGCGGCTCGACTGAAGCTTTCTTT,CASSPESGSTEAFF,many,TRBJ1-1,.,14,TRBV18
TGTGCCAGCAGTGTACGGACTAGCGGGGTAGTAACCTACGAGCAGTACTTC,CASSVRTSGVVTYEQYF,many,TRBJ2-7,TRBD2,17,TRBV6-1
TGTGCCTGGAGTGTGGGGGTTGGGGGGCAGCCCCAGCATTTT,CAWSVGVGGQPQHF,medium-sized,TRBJ1-5,.,14,TRBV30
TGTGCCAGCAGTCGACCGCGGACTAGCGGGAGAACCTACGAGCAGTACTTC,CASSRPRTSGRTYEQYF,large,TRBJ2-7,TRBD2,17,TRBV6-2/TRBV6-3
TGTGCCAGCAGGTTAGACAGGGAATTGAGCATGACAGATACGCAGTATTTT,CASRLDRELSMTDTQYF,many,TRBJ2-3,TRBD1,17,TRBV6-6
TGCGCCAGCAGCGGAACAGGGGATTCACCCCTCCACTTT,CASSGTGDSPLHF,many,TRBJ1-6,TRBD1,13,TRBV5-1
TGCAGTGCTAGAGAGGCTAGCGGGGGGTGGGAGACCCAGTACTTC,CSAREASGGWETQYF,many,TRBJ2-5,TRBD2,15,TRBV20-1
TGTGCCAGCCTTGACGCCACTAACTATGGCTACACCTTC,CASLDATNYGYTF,many,TRBJ1-2,.,13,TRBV6-1
TGCGCCAGCAGCTTGGGGGACAGGGATCGCACTGAAGCTTTCTTT,CASSLGDRDRTEAFF,many,TRBJ1-1,TRBD1,15,TRBV5-1
TGTGCCAGCAGCTTGCGGTACACCGGGGAGCTGTTTTTT,CASSLRYTGELFF,few,TRBJ2-2,.,13,TRBV11-3
TGCAGTGCTAGAGCCCTAGTGGAGAGGGGATATGGCTACACCTTC,CSARALVERGYGYTF,medium-sized,TRBJ1-2,.,15,TRBV20-1
TGCGCCAGCAGCTCGACAGGGGCGGGCACTGAAGCTTTCTTT,CASSSTGAGTEAFF,many,TRBJ1-1,TRBD1,14,TRBV5-1
TGCGCCAGCAGCTTGGTCGGAAAAAATGGCTACACCTTC,CASSLVGKNGYTF,many,TRBJ1-2,.,13,TRBV5-1
TGCAGCGTTGGTTCGGGGGGAAACACTGAAGCTTTCTTT,CSVGSGGNTEAFF,many,TRBJ1-1,.,13,TRBV29-1
TGTGCCAGCTCACCTAGGACCACGGAGGAGAAACTGTTTTTT,CASSPRTTEEKLFF,many,TRBJ1-4,.,14,TRBV18
TGTGCCACCAGCAGCCGGGACAGGGGCACAGATACGCAGTATTTT,CATSSRDRGTDTQYF,many,TRBJ2-3,TRBD1,15,TRBV15
TGTGCCAGCAGCCCCCCCAGACGACTGAGCGGGGGAAAGACAGATACGCAGTATTTT,CASSPPRRLSGGKTDTQYF,medium-sized,TRBJ2-3,TRBD2,19,TRBV13
TGTGCCAGCAGTCCGGGGACAGGGGCCTACGAGCAGTACTTC,CASSPGTGAYEQYF,many,TRBJ2-7,TRBD1,14,TRBV12-3/TRBV12-4
TGTGCCAGCAGTGAAGGGGACCGACTAGCGGGAAGGGAGACCCAGTACTTC,CASSEGDRLAGRETQYF,medium-sized,TRBJ2-5,TRBD2,17,TRBV6-1
TGTGCTAGTGGTTTGGTAAGGGCTAGCGGAGATACGCAGTATTTT,CASGLVRASGDTQYF,many,TRBJ2-3,TRBD2,15,TRBV12-5
TGTGCCAGCAGGGCGACTAGCGCGAGCACAGATACGCAGTATTTT,CASRATSASTDTQYF,many,TRBJ2-3,TRBD2,15,TRBV9
TGTGCCAGCAGCTTAGAACCAGGGGACTCACCCCTCCACTTT,CASSLEPGDSPLHF,many,TRBJ1-6,.,14,TRBV11-2
TGTGCCAGCAGCCTCCAGGTTAATTCACCCCTCCACTTT,CASSLQVNSPLHF,many,TRBJ1-6,.,13,TRBV14
TGTGCCAGCACCCCCGGGACATATCAAGAGACCCAGTACTTC,CASTPGTYQETQYF,many,TRBJ2-5,.,14,TRBV7-9
TGTGCCAGCAGCGGATCCGGGACAAGGGACTTC,CASSGSGTRDF,few,TRBJ2-7,.,11,TRBV12-3/TRBV12-4
TGTGCCAGCTCGGTGTATAGCAATCAGCCCCAGCATTTT,CASSVYSNQPQHF,.,TRBJ1-5,.,13,TRBV6-2/TRBV6-3
TGTGCCAGCAGTTTTGGCGGTGCGAACAGGGTCTACGAGCAGTACTTC,CASSFGGANRVYEQYF,many,TRBJ2-7,.,16,TRBV28
TGTGCCAGCAGCAGGGGACAGGGCGGTAGCACAGATACGCAGTATTTT,CASSRGQGGSTDTQYF,.,TRBJ2-3,TRBD1,16,TRBV3-1
TGTGCCAGCACCAAGGACAGCAGCACAGATACGCAGTATTTT,CASTKDSSTDTQYF,many,TRBJ2-3,.,14,TRBV12-3/TRBV12-4
TGTGCCAGCAGCAAAGGGGGCGGGATGGAGACCCAGTACTTC,CASSKGGGMETQYF,many,TRBJ2-5,.,14,TRBV7-3
TGTGCCAGCAGCTATCGGGGGGGCAACACCGGGGAGCTGTTTTTT,CASSYRGGNTGELFF,.,TRBJ2-2,TRBD2,15,TRBV5-8
TGTGCCAGTAGTCCAGGGTCAGAGAGAAGTGAAGCTTTCTTT,CASSPGSERSEAFF,many,TRBJ1-1,.,14,TRBV19
TGCAGTGTCCCTTCCCCACCGAACACTGAAGCTTTCTTT,CSVPSPPNTEAFF,many,TRBJ1-1,.,13,TRBV20-1
TGTGCCAGCATGAGGACAGAAAACACTGAAGCTTTCTTT,CASMRTENTEAFF,.,TRBJ1-1,.,13,TRBV6-1
TGTGCCAGCAGTCGCCGGGGGGGTTGGGGGCCCGCGAACACCGGGGAGCTGTTTTTT,CASSRRGGWGPANTGELFF,many,TRBJ2-2,TRBD2,19,TRBV6-4
TGTGCCAGCAGTGACGGACAGGGCGGCACTGAAGCTTTCTTT,CASSDGQGGTEAFF,many,TRBJ1-1,TRBD1,14,TRBV6-4
TGTGCCAGCAGCTTGGTTGGACTAGCGGCCTACAATGAGCAGTTCTTC,CASSLVGLAAYNEQFF,many,TRBJ2-1,TRBD2,16,TRBV5-5
TGTGCCAGCAGCCTCACTAAAAGGGCCTACTATGGCTACACCTTC,CASSLTKRAYYGYTF,many,TRBJ1-2,.,15,TRBV3-1
TGTGCCAGCAGTGACTCTGTGCGGGGGGAGCAGTTCTTC,CASSDSVRGEQFF,many,TRBJ2-1,TRBD2,13,TRBV6-4
TGTGCCACACAGGGGGTGAAATATGGCTACACCTTC,CATQGVKYGYTF,few,TRBJ1-2,TRBD1,12,TRBV10-3
TGTGCCTGGAGTGTACAGGGGATTAACTCACCCCTCCACTTT,CAWSVQGINSPLHF,.,TRBJ1-6,TRBD1,14,TRBV30
TGTGCCAGCAGCTTTCAGGGGGCGCTTAATGAGCAGTTCTTC,CASSFQGALNEQFF,many,TRBJ2-1,TRBD1,14,TRBV11-3
TGTGCCAGTAGTATCGGCGGAGCTGGAAACACCATATATTTT,CASSIGGAGNTIYF,many,TRBJ1-3,.,14,TRBV19
TGTGCCAGCAGTTACTATGGCCCCGGTGAGCAGTTCTTC,CASSYYGPGEQFF,many,TRBJ2-1,.,13,TRBV6-2/TRBV6-3